The sequence of this TCR beta chain was determined in a study of cytomegalovirus exposure and HLA in healthy donors. At the level of the study: Early released data comprised around 85 million unique TCRs from HLA-typed donors. Study observations and caveats: Later analysis demonstrated an association between a missense DCLRE1C variant and TCR beta V- and J-gene trimming. Most TCR sequences were seen very rarely across donors, but some public TCRs occurred in many.

On this clone: The target antigen is unknown.

The PCR ran on 60 Vbeta and 13 Jbeta primers. The authors' processing: There were 80 million or so unique TCR beta chains by a later count, and 10 million to 12 million of them were shared. TCRdb keeps only in-frame clones here, not all; method: immunoSEQ multiplex PCR. The V and J calls and clone size were taken over from that table, and D and trimming were inferred from the DNA. Of roughly 80,000 clones detected, roughly two thirds appear once; the ten largest clones hold approximately 7%. The CDR3 covers 15 residues. CDR1 is MDHEN and CDR2 is SYDVKM in the germline V gene. Trimming removed 5 bases from V and 5 bases from J; junction bases left unmatched: 6.

The clonotype originates from a woman in her forties or fifties in good health and CMV-seropositive. The chain joins TRBV28 to TRBJ2-3; 11 bases align to TRBD2. The sequenced material came from PBMCs. As DNA, the CDR3 is TGTGCCAGCAGTAGTCCTAGCGGGGGGAGAGATACGCAGTATTTT. Encoded protein: CASSSPSGGRDTQYF.